This record looks at one TCR beta chain sequence and its context. TCRdb processed the RT-PCR reads anew with MiXCR; each CDR3 protein has one entry. Altogether about 960,000 distinct CDR3 sequences are present, roughly 18% being singletons, with the ten largest covering approximately 5.9%. Trimming took off 1 base at V and 8 bases at J, with 21 bases between the two ends. The CDR3 covers 17 residues. This record comes from a study of patients and donors after allogeneic stem cell transplantation. The clonotype was recovered from a human donor who was either an allogeneic HSCT recipient or a stem cell or donor lymphocyte infusion donor (not recorded which). It is not recorded whose cells these are; they may come from a transplant donor. The chain is built from TRBV12-3 or TRBV12-4 and TRBJ2-1; D call uncertain. Sequencing input: blood, either unsorted or a sorted T cell fraction (not recorded which). CDR3 nucleotide sequence: TGTGCCAGCAGTTTAGGGGTTCGGGCGCCCCAAACGGATGAGCAGTTCTTC. Residues: CASSLGVRAPQTDEQFF.